This T cell receptor beta chain was found in a study of blood T cell repertoires in COVID-19. Per the study methods: By means of reference gene primer amplification, nucleated cell counts were estimated. Generated by immunoSEQ multiplex PCR, the TCRdb table keeps only in-frame clones and is missing some. The D gene and trimming were derived from the DNA, and the V and J assignments and clone size from that table. The table shows about 260,000 clones, with more than 75% occurring only once. The germline CDR1 and CDR2 sequences are SEHNR and FQNEAQ (reference sequence). The CDR3 totals 19 residues. V lost 2 bases and J lost 3; bases outside the gene matches: 17.

Sequencing input: peripheral blood. The source is a woman aged 60-75 years with COVID-19, enrolled during active disease. The rearrangement uses TRBV7-9 and TRBJ1-1; 8 nucleotides align to TRBD1. CDR3: CASSLRRDDAQGGDTEAFF. CDR3 bases: TGTGCCAGCAGCTTAAGAAGGGACGACGCACAGGGGGGAGACACTGAAGCTTTCTTT.